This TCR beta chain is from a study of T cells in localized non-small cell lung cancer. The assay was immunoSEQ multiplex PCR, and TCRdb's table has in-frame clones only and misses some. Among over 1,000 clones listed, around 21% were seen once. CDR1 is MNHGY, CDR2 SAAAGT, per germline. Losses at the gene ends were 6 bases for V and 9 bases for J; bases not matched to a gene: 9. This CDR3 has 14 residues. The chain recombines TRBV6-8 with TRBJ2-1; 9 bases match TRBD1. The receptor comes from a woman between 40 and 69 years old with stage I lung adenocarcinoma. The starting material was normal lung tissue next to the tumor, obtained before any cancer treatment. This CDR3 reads CASSPGQGFTEQFF. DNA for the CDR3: TGTGCCAGCAGCCCCGGACAGGGGTTCACTGAGCAGTTCTTC.